This T cell receptor (beta chain) emerged from a study of cytomegalovirus exposure and HLA in healthy donors. PCR primers comprised 60 Vbeta and 13 Jbeta primers. TCRdb's table, derived via immunoSEQ multiplex PCR, lists solely in-frame clones and lacks some. Its listing shows 45,000 to 55,000 clones. This CDR3 has 15 residues. CDR1 LGHNA and CDR2 YNFKEQ come from the germline V gene. Trimming removed 0 bases at V and 3 bases at J, with 11 bases between. This chain joins TRBV4-2 and TRBJ2-5; tentatively, D is TRBD2 (5 bases). The receptor's source is a woman aged 45 to 65 in good health and CMV-seropositive. Material: PBMCs. CDR3 DNA: TGTGCCAGCAGCCAAGATAGACTACAAAAAGAGACCCAGTACTTC. Its protein product is CASSQDRLQKETQYF.